This T cell receptor beta chain appears in the sequencing data of a study of CD8 T cells in ankylosing spondylitis (dated by TCRdb to the late 2010s). With regard to the full study: The study set out to find disease-linked TCR variants by profiling T cell receptor beta repertoires in ankylosing spondylitis patients and healthy donors. The full study cohort comprised around 25 ankylosing spondylitis patients and 85 to 120 healthy donors. Samples of peripheral blood were taken, and for ankylosing spondylitis patients, synovial fluid was collected as well.

In its sample, this clonotype was seen many times. There is no known antigen for this receptor. Base qualities are not recorded, but no much larger clone differs from it by a single base. These reads were obtained on an Illumina HiSeq 2500. Quantitative 5'-RACE with molecular barcodes was used to prepare TCR beta libraries. The authors processed their data as follows. A new computational method based on a probabilistic model of VDJ rearrangement was used to identify disease-linked TCR variants. TCRdb cleaned the public reads at Q25 with fastp, built clones with MiXCR and kept in-frame beta chains. Rows with a matching CDR3 protein are joined into one entry that keeps the most common DNA and genes. TCRdb, rather than the study authors, made the V and J calls. The sample has 700,000 to 1,000,000 distinct CDR3 sequences on record, about 11% of them singletons. The ten biggest clones cover 0.51% of the sample.

What the work shows at the level of the full study, not this receptor alone: A TCR beta motif made up of eight highly homologous amino acid variants appeared to be characteristic of blood from ankylosing spondylitis patients. The disease-linked clones were reported as significantly enriched in matched synovial fluid samples from ankylosing spondylitis patients. Some TCR beta motif variants had previously been reported in synovial fluid and blood of reactive arthritis patients, which suggested common disease-initiation mechanisms. The disease-linked clones showed a CD8+ phenotype and occurred at relatively low frequencies in peripheral blood.

The CDR3 spans 14 residues, from the cysteine through the phenylalanine. The entry retains the CDR3 DNA only, 42 bases that are in frame from base 1. Relative to germline, V is missing 7 bases and J is missing 3 bases, with 8 bases of the junction outside any gene match. The germline V gene specifies MNHNS as CDR1 and SASEGT as CDR2. The sequence came from a male donor with ankylosing spondylitis. The chain employs TRBV6-1 and TRBJ1-2; the junction holds 7 bases that match TRBD1. Input material: blood, either unsorted or a sorted T cell fraction (not recorded which). The CDR3 region reads CASTPGGTDYGYTF. The DNA reads as follows: TGTGCCAGCACTCCGGGTGGGACAGACTATGGCTACACCTTC.